These 25 T cell receptor beta chains share one sample of origin, sequenced in a study of CD8 T cells in ankylosing spondylitis (dated by TCRdb to about 2017). Beyond this particular receptor, the publication reports: A TCR beta motif made up of seven or eight highly homologous amino acid variants appeared to be characteristic of blood from ankylosing spondylitis patients.

The library was obtained by 5' RACE. Data came from an Illumina HiSeq 2500. The raw public data were reprocessed by TCRdb itself: fastp quality trimming at Q25, MiXCR clonotype calling, in-frame beta chains only. CDR3 protein duplicates are merged, each entry listing the most common genes and DNA. This sample has 450,000 to 550,000 distinct CDR3 sequences in its table, and approximately 5% of those were observed once. Around 3.4% of the sample is held by the ten biggest clonotypes. These TCRs are of unknown antigen specificity. Sequencing was done on a sample of blood, either unsorted or a sorted T cell fraction (not recorded which). The receptors stem from a male donor with ankylosing spondylitis.

This clonotype was seen many times. The chain is built from TRBV12-3 or TRBV12-4 and TRBJ2-1; TRBD1 matches 9 bases. Trimming removed 9 bases from V and 5 bases from J; junction bases left unmatched: 5. The CDR3 length is 13 residues. In DNA, the CDR3 is TGTGCCAGTAACCGGGACAGGGACAATGAGCAGTTCTTC. Protein sequence: CASNRDRDNEQFF.

This clonotype was recorded at least ten times. The rearrangement links TRBV7-8 to TRBJ1-5; TRBD1 matches at 7 bases. This CDR3 is 13 amino acids long. Trimming removed 7 bases from V and 5 bases from J; junction bases left unmatched: 5. Germline CDR1 reads SGHVS; CDR2 reads FQNEAQ. The CDR3 nucleotides read TGTGCCAGCACACAGGGGCCCCATCAGCCCCAGCATTTT. This gives the protein CASTQGPHQPQHF.

In this sample, this clonotype turned up a few times. V is TRBV5-1 and J is TRBJ2-6; D gene unclear. The germline V gene encodes CDR1 SGHRS and CDR2 YFSETQ. V lost 1 base, J lost 4 bases, and 9 bases lay in between. This CDR3 is built from 15 residues. CDR3 coding DNA: TGCGCCAGCAGCTTGATGGCGTCCGGGGCCAACGTCCTGACTTTC. It translates to CASSLMASGANVLTF.

In its sample, this clonotype was seen many times. The rearrangement joins TRBV6-5 to TRBJ1-6; D gene unclear. Germline V gene lookup returns CDR1 MNHEY and CDR2 SVGAGI. This CDR3 region has 11 residues. Deletions cut 10 bases from V and 18 bases from J, with 19 bases between. The CDR3: CATADGSRPHF. The CDR3 nucleotides are TGTGCCACCGCGGACGGCTCTCGTCCCCACTTT.

This clonotype occurred many times. This sequence joins TRBV5-1 and TRBJ2-7, with D unclear. The CDR3 totals 18 residues. Deletions cut 2 bases from V and 12 bases from J, with 33 bases between. Germline CDR1 reads SGHRS; CDR2 reads YFSETQ. The CDR3 region is CASSFRADKFKPTSIRYF. As DNA, the CDR3 is TGCGCCAGCAGCTTCCGGGCCGACAAGTTTAAGCCTACGAGCATTCGGTACTTC.

This clonotype was recorded many times. In DNA, the CDR3 is TGTGCCAGCAGTGAAGGAAGGCCAGATACGCAGTATTTT. Encoded protein: CASSEGRPDTQYF. The chain links TRBV6-1 to TRBJ2-3; no reliable D call. Trimming left V 1 base short and J 4 bases short, with 6 bases between. The CDR3 totals 13 residues. CDR1 and CDR2 (germline): MNHNS, SASEGT.

This clonotype was counted at least ten times. The V gene is TRBV4-1, the J gene TRBJ1-1, with 7 bases matching TRBD1. This CDR3 is 14 amino acids long. V lost 0 bases and J lost 8; bases outside the gene matches: 6. Looked up from germline, CDR1 is MGHRA and CDR2 is YSYEKL. In nucleotides, the CDR3 is TGCGCCAGCAGCCAAGATAAGGGGGCAGGGGAAGCTTTCTTT. Protein product: CASSQDKGAGEAFF.

This clonotype was counted at least ten times. The chain links TRBV19 to TRBJ1-6, with D uncertain. V lost 3 bases and J 0 bases, leaving 9 bases between the germline ends. The CDR3 runs to 16 residues. Germline V gives CDR1 LNHDA, CDR2 SQIVND (reference sequence). CDR3 sequence reads: CASSIEGSSYNSPLHF. For the CDR3, the DNA is TGTGCCAGTAGTATCGAAGGGAGCTCCTATAATTCACCCCTCCACTTT.

This clonotype has ten or more counts. The rearrangement joins TRBV15 to TRBJ2-1; TRBD2 matches at 13 bases. The CDR3 extends over 16 amino acids. Per the germline V gene, CDR1 is LNHNV and CDR2 is YYDKDF (reference sequence). Trimming at V came to 4 bases and at J to 5 bases, leaving 5 bases not matched to a gene. The CDR3 spells CATSKGLAGEDNEQFF. CDR3 coding DNA: TGTGCCACCAGCAAAGGACTAGCGGGGGAGGACAATGAGCAGTTCTTC.

This clonotype was observed many times. The rearrangement joins TRBV6-2 or TRBV6-3 to TRBJ2-1, with TRBD2 matching over 10 bases. This CDR3 is built from 16 residues. With 7 bases clipped from V and 0 bases from J, the junction kept 6 bases outside the gene matches. Germline V gene data show CDR1 as MNHEY and CDR2 as SVGEGT. Here the CDR3 reads CASTLAGEGSYNEQFF. The CDR3 DNA is TGTGCCAGCACCCTAGCGGGAGAAGGCTCCTACAATGAGCAGTTCTTC.

The sample holds many counts of this clonotype. V and J are TRBV5-1 and TRBJ2-3; 10 bases agree with TRBD2. V lost 0 bases, J lost 6 bases, and 19 bases stayed unmatched. CDR1 is SGHRS, CDR2 YFSETQ, per germline. The CDR3 covers 20 residues. This CDR3 reads CASSLAASSGGPNPTDTQYF. CDR3 sequence (DNA): TGCGCCAGCAGCTTGGCCGCGTCTAGCGGGGGCCCTAATCCCACGGATACGCAGTATTTT.

This clonotype was recorded at least ten times. V usage is TRBV27 and J usage is TRBJ2-3, with D perhaps being TRBD1 or TRBD2 (6 bases each). Trimming removed 5 bases at V and 2 bases at J, with 11 bases between. The CDR3 has 14 amino acids. Germline assignment: CDR1 MNHEY and CDR2 SMNVEV (reference sequence). Here the CDR3 reads CASSIRGATDTQYF. CDR3 nucleotide sequence: TGTGCCAGCAGTATAAGGGGGGCCACAGATACGCAGTATTTT.

This clonotype was seen ten or more times. CDR3 region: CASSVGQINTEAFF. CDR3 DNA sequence: TGTGCCAGCAGCGTAGGGCAGATTAACACTGAAGCTTTCTTT. V usage is TRBV9 and J usage is TRBJ1-1; D is undetermined. The length of the CDR3 is 14 residues. Germline lookup yields CDR1 SGDLS and CDR2 YYNGEE. The V end was cut by 0 bases, the J end by 2 bases, with 8 bases between.

This clonotype came up many times. The rearrangement joins TRBV4-1 to TRBJ2-7, with D unresolved. Trimming took off 4 bases at V and 5 bases at J, with 18 bases between the two ends. Germline-derived CDR1 and CDR2 are MGHRA and YSYEKL. The CDR3 totals 15 residues. The CDR3 coding sequence is TGCGCCAGCAGCCGGATCCTAGAGTTCCCTCACGAGCAGTACTTC. Translation gives CASSRILEFPHEQYF.

This clonotype was seen many times. The V and J genes are TRBV20-1 and TRBJ1-1; D may be TRBD1 (5 bases). The CDR3 covers 14 residues. CDR1 and CDR2 from the germline V gene are DFQATT and SNEGSKA (reference sequence). V lost 6 bases and J lost 3, with 17 bases in between. DNA for the CDR3: TGCAGTGCGGATCCGGGACGGGGATACACTGAAGCTTTCTTT. Its protein product is CSADPGRGYTEAFF.

This chain uses TRBV7-8 with TRBJ2-5, with D maybe TRBD1 (5 bases). The CDR3 has 16 residues. Per germline, CDR1 SGHVS and CDR2 FQNEAQ. Trimming stripped 6 bases from V and 0 bases from J, with 17 bases between. CDR3 in amino acids: CASRHDWTRYQETQYF. The CDR3 region has the DNA TGTGCCAGCAGACACGATTGGACACGGTACCAAGAGACCCAGTACTTC.

A note on this clonotype: Since a far larger clone is one base different, this is likely a read error. No conserved phenylalanine or tryptophan ends this CDR3, so it is likely a read error. V and J are TRBV29-1 and TRBJ1-2; D unclear. V lost 1 base and J lost 7, with 1 base in between. Germline CDR1 SQVTM, CDR2 ANQGSEA. This CDR3 is built from 9 residues. The CDR3 sequence: CSVEGGYTL. The CDR3 bases are TGCAGCGTTGAAGGTGGCTACACCCTC.

There are many counts of this clonotype. The CDR3 DNA reads as TGCAGCGCGTGGGAATGGGACAGGAAAACTAACTATGGCTACACCTTC. Protein sequence: CSAWEWDRKTNYGYTF. The chain employs TRBV29-1 and TRBJ1-2; 8 bases line up with TRBD1. Germline assignment: CDR1 SQVTM and CDR2 ANQGSEA. The CDR3 spans 16 residues. V shed 7 bases, J shed 0 bases, and the junction held 13 bases outside the gene matches.

This sequence joins TRBV5-1 and TRBJ2-7; 7 bases map to TRBD1. Trimming removed 4 bases from V and 0 bases from J; junction bases left unmatched: 7. Germline assignment: CDR1 SGHRS and CDR2 YFSETQ. This CDR3 is built from 15 residues. The CDR3 sequence is CASSHGQAHSYEQYF. CDR3 DNA sequence: TGCGCCAGCAGCCATGGACAGGCCCACTCCTACGAGCAGTACTTC.

This clonotype has ten or more counts. The J gene is TRBJ1-1, the V gene TRBV7-9, with no clear D. Germline-derived CDR1 and CDR2 are SEHNR and FQNEAQ (reference sequence). V lost 6 bases and J 9 bases, leaving 17 bases between the germline ends. There are 13 residues in the CDR3. The CDR3: CASSVGRSRKAFF. The CDR3 coding sequence is TGTGCCAGCAGTGTTGGGAGGTCAAGAAAAGCTTTCTTT. Drawing the rest from reference TRBV7-9 and TRBJ1-1, the complete variable domain is DTGVSQNPRHKITKRGQNVTFRCDPISEHNRLYWYRQTLGQGPEFLTYFQNEAQLEKSRLLSDRFSAERPKGSFSTLEIQRTEQGDSAMYLCASSVGRSRKAFFGQGTRLTVV.

This clonotype has a count of ten or more. The chain combines TRBV7-3 with TRBJ1-1; D gene uncertain. The CDR3 contains 13 residues. The V gene lost 6 bases and the J gene lost 4 bases, with 12 bases spanning the gap. Germline V gene lookup returns CDR1 SGHTA and CDR2 FQGTGA. CDR3 region: CASSLAVRTEAFF. DNA of the CDR3: TGTGCCAGCAGTTTAGCGGTCCGCACTGAAGCTTTCTTT.

This clonotype came up many times. This chain connects TRBV27 to TRBJ1-6; no reliable D call. CDR1 is MNHEY and CDR2 is SMNVEV in the germline V gene (reference sequence). The CDR3 is 14 amino acids. V was pared by 2 bases and J by 11 bases, with 13 bases between. Written as DNA, the CDR3 is TGTGCCAGCAGTTTAGTACCTACGGGGACACCCCTCCACTTT. Protein product: CASSLVPTGTPLHF.

Ten or more counts support this clonotype. The chain is built from TRBV6-2 or TRBV6-3 and TRBJ1-1; D call uncertain. From germline, CDR1 is MNHEY and CDR2 SVGEGT. CDR3 length: 13 amino acids. Trimming took off 5 bases at V and 3 bases at J, with 10 bases between the two ends. The DNA for the CDR3 is TGTGCCAGCAGTCTTGACAAATACACTGAAGCTTTCTTT. Protein sequence: CASSLDKYTEAFF.

This clonotype appeared many times. This rearrangement joins TRBV4-3 to TRBJ2-2; no reliable D call. CDR1 is LGHNA, CDR2 YSLEER, per germline. The CDR3 is 14 amino acids. V was clipped by 1 base and J by 6 bases, with 9 bases between them. Here the CDR3 reads CASSQVRVSGELFF. CDR3 bases: TGCGCCAGCAGCCAAGTTAGGGTCTCCGGGGAGCTGTTTTTT.

This sequence joins TRBV7-8 and TRBJ2-7; TRBD2 might be the D (6 bases). Germline lookup yields CDR1 SGHVS and CDR2 FQNEAQ. The ends were cut back, 0 bases at V and 0 bases at J, with 12 bases in the middle. CDR3 length: 16 amino acids. The CDR3 DNA sequence: TGTGCCAGCAGCTTAGCTGCTGGGGGGTACTCCTACGAGCAGTACTTC. Its protein is CASSLAAGGYSYEQYF. Using reference TRBV7-8 and TRBJ2-7 for the parts outside the CDR3, the full variable domain is GAGVSQSPRYKVAKRGQDVALRCDPISGHVSLFWYQQALGQGPEFLTYFQNEAQLDKSGLPSDRFFAERPEGSVSTLKIQRTQQEDSAVYLCASSLAAGGYSYEQYFGPGTRLTVT.